The next 23 T cell receptor beta chains were all read from a single sample in a study of OX40 agonist ivuxolimab in advanced cancers. Using immunoSEQ multiplex PCR, the repertoire was profiled, and TCRdb retains in-frame clones only, with some absent. The profile shows 60,000 to 85,000 clones, around nine tenths of them singletons. The sequenced sample was CD4+ or CD8+ T cells sorted from blood, obtained in a trial of the OX40 agonist ivuxolimab. These receptor sequences come from an adult with an advanced solid tumor such as melanoma, head and neck, liver or kidney cancer.

The rearrangement joins TRBV19 to TRBJ2-5, with a possible D match to TRBD2 (6 bases). Per the germline V gene, CDR1 is LNHDA and CDR2 is SQIVND (reference sequence). V shed 8 bases and J shed 5 bases, with 15 bases lying between them. The CDR3 contains 13 residues. CDR3 DNA: TGTGCCAGTGGTGGGACTGGGATGGAGACCCAGTACTTC. Translation gives CASGGTGMETQYF.

This chain joins TRBV7-9 and TRBJ2-1; D is unclear. The CDR3 contains 13 residues. Trimming took off 5 bases at V and 9 bases at J, with 14 bases between the two ends. Germline V gene data show CDR1 as SEHNR and CDR2 as FQNEAQ (reference sequence). The CDR3 reads CASSPPPLFEQFF. In DNA form, the CDR3 reads TGTGCCAGCAGCCCTCCCCCCTTGTTTGAGCAGTTCTTC.

The gene calls are TRBV6-5 and TRBJ1-2; TRBD1 matches at 8 bases. The CDR3 totals 14 residues. The germline V gene has CDR1 MNHEY and CDR2 SVGAGI. The V and J ends lost 6 bases and 4 bases, in that order; junction bases with no gene match: 7. The CDR3 bases are TGTGCCAGCAGGGAGTACCAGGGGGCCTATGGCTACACCTTC. Residues: CASREYQGAYGYTF.

This chain uses TRBV15 with TRBJ1-1; 10 bases agree with TRBD1. Looked up from germline, CDR1 is LNHNV and CDR2 is YYDKDF (reference sequence). V gave up 1 base and J gave up 4 bases; unmatched junction bases: 6. This CDR3 has 16 residues. The CDR3: CATSRGQGAAATEAFF. Written as DNA, the CDR3 is TGTGCCACCAGCAGAGGACAGGGGGCTGCGGCCACTGAAGCTTTCTTT.

The J gene is TRBJ2-5, the V gene TRBV28, with D possibly called TRBD1 or TRBD2 (6 bases each). Trimming removed 3 bases from V and 1 base from J, with 18 bases in between. The length of the CDR3 is 17 residues. Per the germline V gene, CDR1 is MDHEN and CDR2 is SYDVKM. This CDR3 is CASSLIWGGGGQETQYF. The CDR3, as DNA: TGTGCCAGCAGTTTGATTTGGGGAGGAGGGGGCCAAGAGACCCAGTACTTC.

The chain recombines TRBV2 with TRBJ2-1; 11 nucleotides match TRBD2. The CDR3 extends over 17 amino acids. V gave up 8 bases and J gave up 4 bases; unmatched junction bases: 13. From germline, CDR1 is SNHLY and CDR2 FYNNEI. CDR3 in DNA: TGTGCCAGCGCCCTCCTTGGGACTAGCGGCGGATACAATGAGCAGTTCTTC. Its translation is CASALLGTSGGYNEQFF.

The chain couples TRBV6-5 to TRBJ1-1, with D unresolved. Germline CDR1 is MNHEY and CDR2 is SVGAGI. There are 14 residues in the CDR3. V was pared by 2 bases and J by 0 bases, with 7 bases between. In DNA form, the CDR3 reads TGTGCCAGCAGTTACGGGCTTATGAACACTGAAGCTTTCTTT. This translates into CASSYGLMNTEAFF.

This sequence joins TRBV28 and TRBJ2-7, with 11 bases fitting TRBD2. The CDR3 consists of 13 residues. Germline V lookup: CDR1 MDHEN, CDR2 SYDVKM. Trimming cost V 10 bases and J 0 bases; bases outside gene matches: 2. CDR3 sequence: CATTSGISYEQYF. The DNA for the CDR3 is TGTGCCACGACTAGCGGGATCTCCTACGAGCAGTACTTC.

The V call is TRBV15, the J call TRBJ1-2, with D unclear. V was clipped by 0 bases and J by 8 bases, with 13 bases between them. The CDR3 spans 14 residues. From germline, CDR1 is LNHNV and CDR2 YYDKDF (reference sequence). The CDR3 region has the DNA TGTGCCACCAGCAGAGACCTCGCAAGTCAAGGCTACACCTTC. Protein product: CATSRDLASQGYTF. Full variable domain (remainder filled in from reference TRBV15 and TRBJ1-2): DAMVIQNPRYQVTQFGKPVTLSCSQTLNHNVMYWYQQKSSQAPKLLFHYYDKDFNNEADTPDNFQSRRPNTSFCFLDIRSPGLGDTAMYLCATSRDLASQGYTFGSGTRLTVV.

Only a few counts were recorded for this clone. The rearrangement links TRBV18 to TRBJ1-1; D remains ambiguous. CDR1 is KGHSH, CDR2 LQKENI, per germline. Trimming removed 1 base at V and 0 bases at J, with 6 bases between. CDR3 length: 14 residues. In nucleotides, the CDR3 is TGTGCCAGCTCACCACAGAGTATGAACACTGAAGCTTTCTTT. It codes for CASSPQSMNTEAFF.

At least ten counts were recorded for this clone. The chain links TRBV5-1 to TRBJ2-3; D uncertain. The CDR3 contains 16 residues. Trimming removed 4 bases at V and 6 bases at J, with 21 bases between. Germline CDR1 SGHRS, CDR2 YFSETQ. The CDR3 loop reads CASSIAGPGVSDTQYF. The CDR3 nucleotides are TGCGCCAGCAGCATAGCCGGGCCTGGAGTATCGGATACGCAGTATTTT.

The rearrangement uses TRBV27 and TRBJ2-5; D gene unclear. The CDR3 length is 14 residues. V gave up 5 bases and J gave up 5 bases, with 15 bases separating them. The germline V gene encodes CDR1 MNHEY and CDR2 SMNVEV (reference sequence). In nucleotides, the CDR3 is TGTGCCAGCAGTCCAACTGTTACGATTGAGACCCAGTACTTC. Translating gives CASSPTVTIETQYF.

The sample holds one count of this clone. The gene calls are TRBV5-4 and TRBJ1-1, with 7 bases lining up with TRBD1. With V trimmed by 3 bases and J by 7 bases, 6 bases remained unmatched. Germline loops: CDR1 SGHNT, CDR2 YYREEE (reference sequence). This CDR3 has 13 amino acids. CDR3 in amino acids: CASSSNGQVEAFF. The CDR3 coding sequence is TGTGCCAGCAGCTCTAACGGACAGGTTGAAGCTTTCTTT.

The chain links TRBV28 to TRBJ1-3, with D maybe TRBD1 (6 bases). Germline V gene sequence: CDR1 MDHEN, CDR2 SYDVKM. The CDR3 has 17 residues. The ends were cut back, 2 bases at V and 0 bases at J, with 14 bases in the middle. The CDR3 DNA sequence: TGTGCCAGCAGTTTACCCTTACAGGGTTTCTCTGGAAACACCATATATTTT. This codes for CASSLPLQGFSGNTIYF.

A few counts support this clone. CDR3 residues: CASTGTGTYEQYF. For the CDR3, the DNA is TGTGCCAGCACCGGGACAGGGACCTACGAGCAGTACTTC. This chain joins TRBV6-1 and TRBJ2-7; 9 bases fit TRBD1. Germline trimming cut 7 bases from V and 2 bases from J; bases unmatched to any gene: 3. CDR3 length: 13 amino acids. CDR1 is MNHNS and CDR2 is SASEGT in the germline V gene.

This clone showed up just once. J is TRBJ2-7 and V is TRBV14; 11 nucleotides align to TRBD1. The V gene end was trimmed by 2 bases and the J gene end by 5 bases; junction bases not matched to a gene: 8. Germline CDR1 reads SGHDN; CDR2 reads FVKESK. The CDR3 sequence is 16 residues long. In DNA, the CDR3 is TGTGCCAGCAGCCAATACCCTTCGGGACAGGGGGACGAGCAGTACTTC. Translated, it gives CASSQYPSGQGDEQYF.

V gene TRBV2 combines with J gene TRBJ2-7; 13 bases match TRBD2. The germline V gene has CDR1 SNHLY and CDR2 FYNNEI. The CDR3 consists of 15 residues. With V trimmed by 7 bases and J by 3 bases, 6 bases remained unmatched. Written as DNA, the CDR3 is TGTGCCAGCACCCCGGGACTAGCGGGAATCTACGAGCAGTACTTC. Translated, it gives CASTPGLAGIYEQYF.

The rearrangement joins TRBV20-1 to TRBJ2-7; no firm D call. The CDR3 covers 10 residues. CDR1 is DFQATT and CDR2 is SNEGSKA in the germline V gene (reference sequence). V was trimmed by 1 base and J by 6 bases, leaving 4 bases between them. The CDR3 bases are TGCAGTGCTAGAGCGGTCGAGCAGTACTTC. As protein: CSARAVEQYF.

The V and J genes are TRBV19 and TRBJ2-6, with TRBD1 as a possible D gene (5 bases). V was trimmed by 6 bases and J by 1 base, leaving 10 bases between them. The CDR3 extends over 15 amino acids. Per the germline V gene, CDR1 is LNHDA and CDR2 is SQIVND (reference sequence). Written as DNA, the CDR3 is TGTGCCAGTAGATTCCAGGGTTCTGGGGCCAACGTCCTGACTTTC. It specifies CASRFQGSGANVLTF.

This clone was found once. V usage is TRBV4-2 and J usage is TRBJ2-3; the match to TRBD2 covers 8 bases. Germline lookup yields CDR1 LGHNA and CDR2 YNFKEQ. The CDR3 covers 15 residues. V was pared by 4 bases and J by 6 bases, with 9 bases of the junction left unmatched. CDR3 protein: CASSPRGAGGDTQYF. CDR3 DNA sequence: TGTGCCAGCAGCCCGAGGGGGGCGGGAGGTGATACGCAGTATTTT.

This clone was found once. This chain links TRBV6-5 with TRBJ2-3; TRBD1 might be the D (6 bases). This CDR3 has 16 residues. Germline V lookup: CDR1 MNHEY, CDR2 SVGAGI. Between the trimmed V and J ends, which lost 0 bases and 0 bases, there was a span of 10 bases. The CDR3 reads CASSYSIGQSTDTQYF. DNA for the CDR3: TGTGCCAGCAGTTACTCGATCGGACAGAGCACAGATACGCAGTATTTT.

The chain has TRBV7-8 and TRBJ2-1; unclear D gene. The CDR3 has 13 amino acids. The germline gives CDR1 SGHVS, CDR2 FQNEAQ. The V end lost 7 bases, the J end lost 7 bases, and 14 bases lay between the germline ends. The DNA of the CDR3 is TGTGCCAGCACCTCTCCGATCTCAAATGAGCAGTTCTTC. Protein product: CASTSPISNEQFF.

The J gene is TRBJ2-1, the V gene TRBV27; 7 nucleotides agree with TRBD1. J gave up 9 bases and V 2 bases, and 13 bases lay outside the gene matches. CDR3 length: 16 residues. Germline CDR1 MNHEY, CDR2 SMNVEV (reference sequence). CDR3 protein: CASSLGQGVRTGEQFF. The CDR3 DNA reads as TGTGCCAGCAGTTTAGGGCAGGGGGTGCGTACAGGTGAGCAGTTCTTC.